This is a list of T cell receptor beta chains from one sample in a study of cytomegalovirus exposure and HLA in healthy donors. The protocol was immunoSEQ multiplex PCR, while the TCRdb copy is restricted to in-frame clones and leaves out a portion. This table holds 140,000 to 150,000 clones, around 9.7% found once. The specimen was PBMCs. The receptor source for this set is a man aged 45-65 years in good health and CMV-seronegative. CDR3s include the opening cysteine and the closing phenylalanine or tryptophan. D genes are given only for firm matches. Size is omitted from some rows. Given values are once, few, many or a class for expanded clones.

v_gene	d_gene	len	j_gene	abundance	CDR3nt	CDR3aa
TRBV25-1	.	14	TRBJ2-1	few	TGTGCCAGCAGTGCGTCACAGGGTTACAATGAGCAGTTCTTC	CASSASQGYNEQFF
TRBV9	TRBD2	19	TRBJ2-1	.	TGTGCCAGCAGCGCTGGGACTAGCGGGCCCCCTAGCTCCTACAATGAGCAGTTCTTC	CASSAGTSGPPSSYNEQFF
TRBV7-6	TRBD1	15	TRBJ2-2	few	TGTGCCAGCAGCCGGGACAGCGGAGGCACCGGGGAGCTGTTTTTT	CASSRDSGGTGELFF
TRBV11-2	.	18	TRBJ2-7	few	TGTGCCAGCAGCGCGCTCGGCCGATCCAGGGGTGACTCCTACGAGCAGTACTTC	CASSALGRSRGDSYEQYF
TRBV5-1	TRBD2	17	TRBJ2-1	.	TGCGCCAGCAGCTTGGCTCTAGCGGGAGGATCTTACAATGAGCAGTTCTTC	CASSLALAGGSYNEQFF
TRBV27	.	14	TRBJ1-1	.	TGTGCCAGCAGTTTGGGCAGAGAGGGAGGGGAAGCTTTCTTT	CASSLGREGGEAFF
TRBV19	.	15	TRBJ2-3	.	TGTGCCAGTAGTGGATGGAGGGCTGACACAGATACGCAGTATTTT	CASSGWRADTDTQYF
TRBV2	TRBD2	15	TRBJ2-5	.	TGTGCCAGCAGTGATATTAGCGGGGGGCAAGAGACCCAGTACTTC	CASSDISGGQETQYF
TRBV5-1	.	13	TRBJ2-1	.	TGCGCCAGCGAGGAGGGGGGGAATAATGAGCAGTTCTTC	CASEEGGNNEQFF
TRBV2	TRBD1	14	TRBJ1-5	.	TGTGCCAGTAAAGGGGGCTCGGGCAATCAGCCCCAGCATTTT	CASKGGSGNQPQHF
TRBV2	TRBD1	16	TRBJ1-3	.	TGTGCCAGCAGTGAACTAAGGGACAGCTCTGGAAACACCATATATTTT	CASSELRDSSGNTIYF
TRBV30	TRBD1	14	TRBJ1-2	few	TGTGCCTGGACAGGGGGTTGGTATAACTATGGCTACACCTTC	CAWTGGWYNYGYTF
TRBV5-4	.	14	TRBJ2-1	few	TGTGCCAGCAGCTTAAAAGCAGGGTCGAATGAGCAGTTCTTC	CASSLKAGSNEQFF
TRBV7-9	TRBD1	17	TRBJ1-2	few	TGTGCCAGCAGCTTAGCAGAAGGGACAGGAACTAACTATGGCTACACCTTC	CASSLAEGTGTNYGYTF